This T cell receptor beta chain derives from a study of monozygotic twins with cystic fibrosis. V was clipped by 0 bases and J by 8 bases, with 10 bases between them. This CDR3 comprises 12 residues. Germline values: CDR1 GTSNPN, CDR2 SVGIG (reference sequence). Profiling relied on immunoSEQ multiplex PCR, and the TCRdb table lists in-frame clones only, not all of them. Of some 31,000 clones detected, just under 85% appear once; the ten largest clones hold just under 0.9%. Findings of the study overall: Age, concordance and disease severity did not associate with shared CDR3 numbers. Low clonality (median roughly 0.01) suggested a mostly naive repertoire.

This clone appeared a few times. Its matching antigen is unknown. This receptor was taken from a girl aged 2-9 years with cystic fibrosis. The sample comprised blood. The gene calls are TRBV30 and TRBJ1-1; no clear D gene. This CDR3 reads CAWSVLGNEAFF. CDR3 bases: TGTGCCTGGAGTGTACTAGGCAACGAAGCTTTCTTT.